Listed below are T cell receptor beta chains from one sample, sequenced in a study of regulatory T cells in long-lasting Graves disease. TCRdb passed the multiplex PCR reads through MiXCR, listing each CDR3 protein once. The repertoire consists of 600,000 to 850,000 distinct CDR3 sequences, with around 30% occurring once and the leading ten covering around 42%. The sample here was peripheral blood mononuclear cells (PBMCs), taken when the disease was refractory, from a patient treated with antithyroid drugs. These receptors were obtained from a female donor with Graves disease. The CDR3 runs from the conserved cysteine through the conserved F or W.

CDR3: CATSRGTSGTLQETQYF
V: TRBV15
J: TRBJ2-5

CDR3: CASSYSPSNTGELFF
V: TRBV6-5
J: TRBJ2-2

CDR3: CASRLQRNYGYTF
V: TRBV6-1
J: TRBJ1-2

CDR3: CASSYLGDLQETQYF
V: TRBV6-5
J: TRBJ2-5

CDR3: CSVQRGSNQPQHF
V: TRBV29-1
J: TRBJ1-5

CDR3: CASSLGKAGAFF
V: TRBV12-3/TRBV12-4
J: TRBJ1-1

CDR3: CASSWGGEGQPQHF
V: TRBV7-2
J: TRBJ1-5

CDR3: CASSPGLSGNTIYF
V: TRBV18
J: TRBJ1-3

CDR3: CASSWNGVGNQPQHF
V: TRBV6-5
J: TRBJ1-5

CDR3: CASSSASSNQPQHF
V: TRBV12-3/TRBV12-4
J: TRBJ1-5

CDR3: CASSGTMGGTGELFF
V: TRBV5-1
J: TRBJ2-2

CDR3: CASSPRQGAGYEQYF
V: TRBV9
J: TRBJ2-7

CDR3: CASTVGEEKLFF
V: TRBV28
J: TRBJ1-4

CDR3: CSARGRGTGLGGNTIYF
V: TRBV20-1
J: TRBJ1-3

CDR3: CASSLWAKETQYF
V: TRBV11-2
J: TRBJ2-5

CDR3: CASSMGGRVNTEAFF
V: TRBV19
J: TRBJ1-1

CDR3: CASRTGPGSNQPQHF
V: TRBV5-1
J: TRBJ1-5

CDR3: CSARINGNTEAFF
V: TRBV20-1
J: TRBJ1-1

CDR3: CASSAIQGTGELFF
V: TRBV11-2
J: TRBJ2-2

CDR3: CASSEFGTGTNNSPLHF
V: TRBV2
J: TRBJ1-6

CDR3: CASSLMAGGSYEQYF
V: TRBV11-2
J: TRBJ2-7

CDR3: CASSSWDRANYGYTF
V: TRBV7-9
J: TRBJ1-2

CDR3: CASSLVEGAGELFF
V: TRBV11-2
J: TRBJ2-2

CDR3: CATSPPGGQFGYTF
V: TRBV15
J: TRBJ1-2

CDR3: CAISGTTMNTEAFF
V: TRBV10-3
J: TRBJ1-1

CDR3: CASSSRRRGRNTEAFF
V: TRBV6-9
J: TRBJ1-1

CDR3: CSARDIRQGESYEQYF
V: TRBV20-1
J: TRBJ2-7

CDR3: CSARDLDKERGYTF
V: TRBV20-1
J: TRBJ1-2

CDR3: CSAHKLVGGSETQYF
V: TRBV20-1
J: TRBJ2-5

CDR3: CASSPPQGAVYGYTF
V: TRBV28
J: TRBJ1-2

CDR3: CASSRGQAGRGYTF
V: TRBV7-9
J: TRBJ1-2

CDR3: CASSGGTSGRMFEQYF
V: TRBV5-4
J: TRBJ2-7

CDR3: CASSQVPGGVGAGELFF
V: TRBV4-1
J: TRBJ2-2

CDR3: CASSLRGAQYEQYF
V: TRBV5-1
J: TRBJ2-7

CDR3: CSAMDRAGNQPQHF
V: TRBV20-1
J: TRBJ1-5

CDR3: CASSQSVDRPEYGYTF
V: TRBV16
J: TRBJ1-2

CDR3: CASSDRGRTYEQYF
V: TRBV12-3/TRBV12-4
J: TRBJ2-7

CDR3: CASSLSPRQETQYF
V: TRBV11-2
J: TRBJ2-5

CDR3: CASSHFGTGAWNTEAFF
V: TRBV12-3/TRBV12-4
J: TRBJ1-1

CDR3: CASSLSRTAYGYTF
V: TRBV5-1
J: TRBJ1-2

CDR3: CASSRPGLAGGSYNEQFF
V: TRBV12-3/TRBV12-4
J: TRBJ2-1

CDR3: CASSAQRVVNYGYTF
V: TRBV9
J: TRBJ1-2

CDR3: CASSELETTYEQYF
V: TRBV2
J: TRBJ2-7

CDR3: CASNPTGADEKLFF
V: TRBV28
J: TRBJ1-4

CDR3: CASSLRRGEKLFF
V: TRBV2
J: TRBJ1-4

CDR3: CSGPREPRQDQETQYF
V: TRBV29-1
J: TRBJ2-5

CDR3: CASSVLRNYGYTF
V: TRBV2
J: TRBJ1-2

CDR3: CASGIFGHSAFSGNTIYF
V: TRBV6-1
J: TRBJ1-3

CDR3: CASSRTVWDTEAFF
V: TRBV4-2
J: TRBJ1-1

CDR3: CASSDRGNTDYEQYF
V: TRBV13
J: TRBJ2-7

CDR3: CASSIVRRNNQPQHF
V: TRBV19
J: TRBJ1-5

CDR3: CASSLLGRGKTGELFF
V: TRBV11-2
J: TRBJ2-2

CDR3: CASNSGNTIYF
V: TRBV19
J: TRBJ1-3

CDR3: CASRSPPDNSPLHF
V: TRBV7-9
J: TRBJ1-6

CDR3: CASSTSSARYEQYF
V: TRBV6-1
J: TRBJ2-7